The entry below gives a single T cell receptor beta chain sequence along with its context. Relying on iRepertoire HTBI primers and Arm-PCR of CDR3 regions, the team built TCR beta libraries. TCRdb re-analysed the multiplex PCR reads in MiXCR, keeping a single row per CDR3 protein. The table includes some 560,000 distinct CDR3 sequences, more than 15% detected once. This sample is drawn from a study of regulatory T cells in long-lasting Graves disease. This CDR3 spans 11 amino acids. Germline CDR1 and CDR2: SGDLS and YYNGEE. Trimming took 0 bases from V and 8 from J, leaving 3 bases between them. Time point indicated: newly diagnosed GD, antithyroid drugs for less than 3 months. The TCR library was made from RNA extracted from PBMCs. These data also featured in a second study, about T cells in Graves' hyperthyroidism and ophthalmopathy.

Sequencing was performed on peripheral blood mononuclear cells (PBMCs), taken at new diagnosis, from a patient treated with antithyroid drugs. This sequence originates from a woman between 40 and 65 years old with Graves disease. This rearrangement joins TRBV9 to TRBJ2-1, with D unclear. CDR3 bases: TGTGCCAGCAGCGTAGTACATGAGCAGTTCTTC. It translates to CASSVVHEQFF.